This TCR beta chain was captured in a study of T cells after yellow fever vaccination. Study as a whole: When fractions had low cell numbers, they were prepared with SMART-Seq v4 Ultra Low Input.

Study results and limitations: Any FACS-sorted repertoire could hold abundant clonotypes that contaminate it from the bulk population.

This clonotype was observed at least ten times. In TCRdb, the 5' RACE reads were re-called with MiXCR into one record per CDR3 protein. The sample holds about 30,000 distinct CDR3 sequences; 6% to 8% are singletons and the top ten take around 25%. The CDR3 is 13 residues long. With V trimmed by 0 bases and J by 10 bases, 0 bases remained unmatched. From germline, CDR1 is LGHNA and CDR2 YSLEER. The chain employs TRBV4-3 and TRBJ2-6; the match to TRBD1 covers 7 bases. The source material was PBMCs, either bulk or a sorted T-cell subset (CD4+, CD8+, memory, or dextramer-sorted; not recorded which), sampled on the day of the yellow fever booster vaccination. The sequence came from a young man who received the YFV17D yellow fever vaccine. CDR3 in DNA: TGCGCCAGCAGCCAAGAACAGGGGAACGTCCTGACTTTC. It yields the protein CASSQEQGNVLTF.